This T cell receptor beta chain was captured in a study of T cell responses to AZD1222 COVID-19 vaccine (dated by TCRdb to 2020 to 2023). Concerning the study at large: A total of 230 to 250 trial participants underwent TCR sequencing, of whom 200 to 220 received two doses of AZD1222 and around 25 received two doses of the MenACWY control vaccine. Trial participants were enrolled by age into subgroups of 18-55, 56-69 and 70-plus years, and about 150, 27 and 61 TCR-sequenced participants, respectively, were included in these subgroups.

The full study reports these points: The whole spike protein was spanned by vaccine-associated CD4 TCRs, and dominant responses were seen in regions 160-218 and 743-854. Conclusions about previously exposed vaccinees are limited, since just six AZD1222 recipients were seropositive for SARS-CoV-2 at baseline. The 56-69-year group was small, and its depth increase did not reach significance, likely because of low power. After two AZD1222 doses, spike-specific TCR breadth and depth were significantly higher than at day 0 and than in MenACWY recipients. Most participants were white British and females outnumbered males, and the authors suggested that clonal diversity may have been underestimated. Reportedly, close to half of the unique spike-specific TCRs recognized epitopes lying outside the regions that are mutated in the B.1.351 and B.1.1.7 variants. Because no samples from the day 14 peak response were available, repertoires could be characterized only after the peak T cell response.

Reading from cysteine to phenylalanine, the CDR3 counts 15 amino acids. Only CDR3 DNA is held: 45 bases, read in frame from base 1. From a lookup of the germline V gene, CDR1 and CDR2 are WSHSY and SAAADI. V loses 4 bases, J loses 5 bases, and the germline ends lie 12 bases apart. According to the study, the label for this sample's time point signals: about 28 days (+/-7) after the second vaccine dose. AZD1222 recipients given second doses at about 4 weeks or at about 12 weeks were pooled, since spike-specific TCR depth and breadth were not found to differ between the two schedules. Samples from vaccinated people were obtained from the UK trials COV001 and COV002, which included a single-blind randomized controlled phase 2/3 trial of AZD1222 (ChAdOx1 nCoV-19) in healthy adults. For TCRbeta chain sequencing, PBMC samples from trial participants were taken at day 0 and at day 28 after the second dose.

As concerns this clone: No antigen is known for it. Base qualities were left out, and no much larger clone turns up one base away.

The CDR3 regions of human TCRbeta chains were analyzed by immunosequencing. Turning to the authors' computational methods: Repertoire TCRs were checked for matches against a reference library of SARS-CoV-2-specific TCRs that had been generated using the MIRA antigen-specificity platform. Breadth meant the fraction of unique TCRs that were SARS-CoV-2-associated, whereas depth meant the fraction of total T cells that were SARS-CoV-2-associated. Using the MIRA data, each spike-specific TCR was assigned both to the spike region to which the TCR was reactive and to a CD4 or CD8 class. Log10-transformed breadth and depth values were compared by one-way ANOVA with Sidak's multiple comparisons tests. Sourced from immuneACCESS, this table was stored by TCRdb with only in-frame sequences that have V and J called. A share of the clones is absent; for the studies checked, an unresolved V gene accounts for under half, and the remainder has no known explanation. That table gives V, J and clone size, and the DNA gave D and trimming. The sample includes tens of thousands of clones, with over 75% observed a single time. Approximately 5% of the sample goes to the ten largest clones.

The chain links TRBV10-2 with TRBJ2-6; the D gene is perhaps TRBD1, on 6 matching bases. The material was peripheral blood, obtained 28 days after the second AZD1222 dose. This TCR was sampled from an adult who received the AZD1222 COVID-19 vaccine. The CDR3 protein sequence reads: CASSGQAAWANVLTF. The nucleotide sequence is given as TGCGCCAGCAGTGGACAGGCCGCTTGGGCCAACGTCCTGACTTTC.